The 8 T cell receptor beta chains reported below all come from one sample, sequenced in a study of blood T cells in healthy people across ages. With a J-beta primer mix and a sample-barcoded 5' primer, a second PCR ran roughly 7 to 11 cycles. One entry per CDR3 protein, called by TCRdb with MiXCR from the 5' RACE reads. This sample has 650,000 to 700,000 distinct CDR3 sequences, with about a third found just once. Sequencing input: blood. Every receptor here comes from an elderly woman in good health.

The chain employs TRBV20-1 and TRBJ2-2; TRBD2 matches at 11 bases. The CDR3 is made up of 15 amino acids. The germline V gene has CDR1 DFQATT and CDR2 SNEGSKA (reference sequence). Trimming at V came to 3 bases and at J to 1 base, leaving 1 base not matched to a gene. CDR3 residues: CSASLAGGNTGELFF. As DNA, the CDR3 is TGCAGTGCTAGTCTAGCGGGGGGGAACACCGGGGAGCTGTTTTTT.

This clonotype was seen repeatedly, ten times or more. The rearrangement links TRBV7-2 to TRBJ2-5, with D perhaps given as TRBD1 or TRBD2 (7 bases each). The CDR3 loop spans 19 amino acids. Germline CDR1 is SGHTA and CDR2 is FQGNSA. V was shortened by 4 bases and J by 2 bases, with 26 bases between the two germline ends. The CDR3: CASSYPLGGTAEMQETQYF. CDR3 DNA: TGTGCCAGCAGCTACCCCTTGGGGGGGACAGCGGAAATGCAAGAGACCCAGTACTTC.

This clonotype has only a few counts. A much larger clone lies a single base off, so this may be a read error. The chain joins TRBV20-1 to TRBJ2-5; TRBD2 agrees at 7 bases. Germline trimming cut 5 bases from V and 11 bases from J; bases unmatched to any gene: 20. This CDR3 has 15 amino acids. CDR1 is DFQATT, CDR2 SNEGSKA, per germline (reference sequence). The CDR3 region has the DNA TGCAGTGCTTTCCCTACGGTGGGGGGGGGAGATGAGCAGTACTTC. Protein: CSAFPTVGGGDEQYF.

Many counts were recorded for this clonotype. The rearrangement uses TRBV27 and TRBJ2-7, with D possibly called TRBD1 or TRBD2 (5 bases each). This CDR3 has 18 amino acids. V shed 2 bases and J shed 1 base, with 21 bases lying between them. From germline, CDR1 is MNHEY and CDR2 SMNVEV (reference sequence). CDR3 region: CASSLALASGAQSYEQYF. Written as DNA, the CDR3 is TGTGCCAGCAGTTTAGCCCTAGCCTCCGGGGCCCAATCCTACGAGCAGTACTTC.

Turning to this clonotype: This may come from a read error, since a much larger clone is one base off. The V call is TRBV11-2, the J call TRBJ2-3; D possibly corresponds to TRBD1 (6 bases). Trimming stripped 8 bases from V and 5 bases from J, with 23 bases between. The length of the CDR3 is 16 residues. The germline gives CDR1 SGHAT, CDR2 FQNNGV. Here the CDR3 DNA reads TGTGCCAGCGGCCAGGGGAAGTGGGGCCGACGAGATACGCAGTATTTT. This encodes CASGQGKWGRRDTQYF. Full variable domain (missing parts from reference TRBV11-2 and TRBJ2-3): EAGVAQSPRYKIIEKRQSVAFWCNPISGHATLYWYQQILGQGPKLLIQFQNNGVVDDSQLPKDRFSAERLKGVDSTLKIQPAKLEDSAVYLCASGQGKWGRRDTQYFGPGTRLTVL.

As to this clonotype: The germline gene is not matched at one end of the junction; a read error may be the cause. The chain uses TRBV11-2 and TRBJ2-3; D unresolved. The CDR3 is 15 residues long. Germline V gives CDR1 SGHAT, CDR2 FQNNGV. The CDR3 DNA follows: TGTGCTAGCAGCTTAGGATCACCTAGCACAGATACGCAGTATTTT. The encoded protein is CASSLGSPSTDTQYF.

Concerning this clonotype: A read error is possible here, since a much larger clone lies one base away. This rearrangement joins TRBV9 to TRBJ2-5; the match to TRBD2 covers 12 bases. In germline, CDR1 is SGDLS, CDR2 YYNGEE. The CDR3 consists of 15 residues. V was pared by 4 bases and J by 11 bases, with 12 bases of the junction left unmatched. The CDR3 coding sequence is TGTGCCAGCAGCCCACGGACTAGCGGGGACAATGAGCAGTACTTC. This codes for CASSPRTSGDNEQYF. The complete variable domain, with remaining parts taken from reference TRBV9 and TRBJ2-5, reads DSGVTQTPKHLITATGQRVTLRCSPRSGDLSVYWYQQSLDQGLQFLIQYYNGEERAKGNILERFSAQQFPDLHSELNLSSLELGDSALYFCASSPRTSGDNEQYFGPGTRLLVL.

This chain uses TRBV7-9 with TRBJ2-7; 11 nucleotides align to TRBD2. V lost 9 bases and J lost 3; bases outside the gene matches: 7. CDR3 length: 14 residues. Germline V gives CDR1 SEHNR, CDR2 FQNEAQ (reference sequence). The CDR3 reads CASGLAGTIYEQYF. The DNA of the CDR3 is TGTGCCAGTGGACTAGCGGGTACTATCTACGAGCAGTACTTC.